The T cell receptor (beta chain) under discussion was sequenced for a study of blood T cells in healthy people across ages. Sample-barcoded 5' priming and a J-beta primer mix drove a second PCR of about 6 to 12 cycles. Every cDNA molecule bore a tag from a template-switch adaptor containing 12 random nucleotides. TCRdb used MiXCR to reprocess the 5' RACE reads, holding one entry per CDR3 protein. Among approximately 850,000 distinct CDR3 sequences, around 43% were seen once, and the ten largest hold around 21%. CDR1 and CDR2 (germline): MNHEY, SVGEGT. The junction had 6 bases not matched to a gene; V was cut back by 2 bases and J by 2 bases. The CDR3 has 18 residues.

The TCR comes from a man aged 55 to 70 in good health. Sequencing was done on a sample of blood. V and J are TRBV6-2 or TRBV6-3 and TRBJ2-1, with 13 positions matching TRBD2. For the CDR3, the DNA is TGTGCCAGCAGTTACAGCGGACTAGCGGGGGCCGCCTACAATGAGCAGTTCTTC. It encodes CASSYSGLAGAAYNEQFF.